A few counts support the clone carrying this T cell receptor (delta chain). The protein in TCRdb stems from a much larger clone and differs at residue 3 from this DNA's translation, likely a read error; here the protein is translated from the DNA. The sample originates from a study of gamma-delta chains in newborns, infants, children. Germline V gives CDR1 GEAIGNYY, CDR2 EKD. The CDR3 sequence is 17 residues long. TCRdb re-called the reads with CATT. The top ten hold approximately 25% of the sample, which has over 2,500 delta-chain clones, about 1% seen once. The material sequenced was blood. The rearrangement links TRDV2 to TRDJ1; TRDD3 aligns across 13 bases. This TCR was sampled from a child who was a newborn, infant or young child, either healthy, febrile or measles-vaccinated (not recorded which). The CDR3 region has the DNA TGTGCCCGTGACATACTGGGGGATACGCGAAACACCGATAAACTCATCTTT. Protein product: CARDILGDTRNTDKLIF.